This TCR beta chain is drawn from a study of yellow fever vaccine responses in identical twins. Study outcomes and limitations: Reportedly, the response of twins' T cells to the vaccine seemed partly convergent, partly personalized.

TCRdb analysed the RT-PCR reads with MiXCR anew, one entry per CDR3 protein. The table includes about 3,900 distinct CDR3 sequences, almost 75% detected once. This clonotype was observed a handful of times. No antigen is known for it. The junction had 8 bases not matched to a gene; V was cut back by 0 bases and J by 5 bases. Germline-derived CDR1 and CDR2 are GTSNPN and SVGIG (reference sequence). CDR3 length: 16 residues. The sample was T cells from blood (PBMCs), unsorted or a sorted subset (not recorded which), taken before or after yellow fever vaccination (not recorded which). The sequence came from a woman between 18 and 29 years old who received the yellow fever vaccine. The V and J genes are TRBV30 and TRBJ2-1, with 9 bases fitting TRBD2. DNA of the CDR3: TGTGCCTGGAGTGTCTGGGCGGGAGGGCGAAACAATGAGCAGTTCTTC. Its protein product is CAWSVWAGGRNNEQFF.